This TCR beta chain was identified during a study of Graves' ophthalmopathy and Graves' hyperthyroidism (dated by TCRdb to the late 2010s). Concerning the study at large: Peripheral blood was collected before any treatment was given, at the time of initial diagnosis. To tell Graves' ophthalmopathy apart from Graves' hyperthyroidism, and to predict which patients would progress to ophthalmopathy, the study relied on TCR beta repertoire signatures. In total, some 140 blood samples were TCR-sequenced: 40 to 45 ophthalmopathy, some 72 hyperthyroidism and some 17 hyperthyroidism-to-ophthalmopathy patients. To explore V-J signatures that distinguish ophthalmopathy from hyperthyroidism, a discovery set of about a hundred patients was enrolled, made up of 40 to 45 with ophthalmopathy and under 65 with stable hyperthyroidism. An independent validation cohort comprised some 19 hyperthyroidism patients and 15 to 17 patients who later progressed from hyperthyroidism to ophthalmopathy. In roughly 6 hyperthyroidism patients, the T-cell repertoire of thyroid tissue was compared with the T-cell repertoire of blood. Once sampling was done, hyperthyroidism patients were given methimazole at a starting dose of 30 mg daily, while ophthalmopathy patients were given high-dose intravenous methylprednisolone.

Patients with ophthalmopathy had moderately to severely active disease, with a Clinical Activity Score of 3 or more, a NOSPECS grade of 4 or more, and a disease duration of less than 3 months. Anyone with other autoimmune diseases, uncontrolled infections, pregnancy or lactation was excluded from the study. Clinical symptoms, serum thyroxine, TRAb, thyroid ultrasound and orbital computed tomography formed the basis of the diagnosis. Ficoll-Paque density gradient centrifugation was used to isolate PBMCs from about 9.4 ml of fresh peripheral blood. Trizol reagent was used to extract the total RNA, and its quality was then checked on an Agilent 2100 Bioanalyzer. For repertoire sequencing, TCR beta CDR3 regions were amplified from RNA transcripts. The first round was an RT-PCR using HTBI primers with the Qiagen OneStep RT-PCR kit, and this first round was followed by a second-round multiplex PCR, then size selection and purification. Libraries were sequenced paired-end with 100 bp reads on an Illumina HiSeq2000. Processing in the source paper ran as follows. Reads were processed with SOAPnuke, discarding reads with adapters, uncalled bases, mean Phred below 15, or no exact constant-primer or identifier match. High-quality paired reads were merged with COPE v1.2.5. Each unique nucleotide sequence was treated as a clonotype, and MiTCR v1.1 was used to align the clonotypes to the IMGT TRB V, D and J references. The analysis was limited to V-J combinations with a frequency above 0.0001, which together covered more than 98% of repertoires. For each V-J combination, a TCR clonal expansion and chaos score was defined as F50 clonal expansion divided by the chaos observed in the TCRdist matrix. Features were reduced by Welch's t-statistics and random forest to around 14 V-J combinations, which fed a naive Bayes classifier. The similarity between thyroid and blood repertoires was quantified using the Morisita-Horn index. Clones were called with MiXCR by TCRdb after fastp trimmed the public reads at Q25, and only in-frame beta chains were retained. Rows with one shared CDR3 protein collapse into an entry with the most common genes and DNA. TCRdb's processing, not the authors' own work, is the source of the V and J calls. The sample has approximately 330,000 distinct CDR3 sequences on record, roughly 15% of them singletons. Approximately 13% of the sample is taken by the ten largest.

There are many counts of this clonotype. The antigen it binds to is not known. This may be a read error: a much more frequent sequence differs by one nucleotide. What the study reported, not specific to this receptor: Among expanded thyroid clonotypes with frequency above 0.001, most also showed up in blood, which suggests that blood repertoires may reflect the thyroid immune response. In validation, the model predicted ophthalmopathy progression with less than 71% sensitivity and about 73% specificity; some twelve predicted patients were CT-confirmed with GO in a median of 6.5 months. In cross-validation, the 13-signature model distinguished ophthalmopathy from stable hyperthyroidism with about 90% sensitivity and nearly 82% specificity, and in the test set the corresponding values were roughly 80% and 75%. Sample size was not predetermined statistically, and investigators were not blinded to group allocation.

From the cysteine up to the phenylalanine, the CDR3 has a length of 13 residues. Of the read, only the CDR3 DNA is kept; its 39 bases are in frame from base 1. The germline V gene (reference sequence) yields GTSNPN for CDR1 and SVGIG for CDR2. Source material: peripheral blood. The receptor comes from an adult man with Graves' ophthalmopathy. The receptor chain draws on TRBV30 and TRBJ1-1, with TRBD1 perhaps the D gene, on 5 matching bases. The bases are TGTGCCTGGGAGGGGCTTGTGAACACTGAAGCTTCCTTT. This gives the protein CAWEGLVNTEASF.